One T cell receptor beta chain is described in this entry. Its recognized antigen is unknown. No clone much larger than this one lies a single base away; base qualities are absent. Library method: the immunoSEQ multiplex PCR assay. The paper's data handling went like this. A statistical classification framework was built for diagnosing cytomegalovirus status from the catalog of TCR beta chain sequences. This is the immuneACCESS table as TCRdb keeps it, with only in-frame sequences that have V and J called. A part of the clones is gone; compared with another copy, unresolved V genes explain less than half, and the rest is unexplained. V, J and clone size derive from that table, while D and trimming were established from the DNA sequence. This sample gives about 130,000 clones in total; more than 80% of them show up just once. The top ten clonotypes cover about 6.6% of the sample. The source of the sample is a study of cytomegalovirus exposure and HLA in healthy donors (dated by TCRdb to the late 2010s). Turning to the overall study: According to a later analysis, the 110 or so validation repertoires were produced on the same platform as the approximately 610 repertoires of the first cohort. The study was designed to test whether signatures of past pathogen exposure could be identified by cataloging public T cell receptors. Along with the roughly 700-subject first cohort, a separate validation cohort of some 130 different subjects was used. To predict cytomegalovirus infection status, the study combined high-throughput TCR immunosequencing, statistical association of individual TCRs with disease status, and machine learning. Beyond this particular receptor, the publication reports: A later analysis lacked HLA typing for the validation cohort, so it scored co-occurrence in that cohort across all 110 or so repertoires. Most TCR sequences were seen in very few donors, while some public TCRs were found in many individuals. In vitro tests confirmed that a few of the cytomegalovirus-associated TCR beta chains recognize cytomegalovirus antigens. The classifier was reported to diagnose cytomegalovirus status with high specificity and sensitivity in both the original cohort and the validation cohort. The authors suggested that the approach could potentially be extended to other disease states and immunological phenotypes. In a later analysis, TCRs clustered in the first cohort were found to also tend to co-occur in the roughly 120 validation repertoires, with 94% of cluster scores above 0. In the study, some 180 TCR beta chains were listed as associated with cytomegalovirus.

Donors formed part of the validation cohort, which comprised about 130 subjects and was distinct from the first cohort of under 800 subjects. CDR1 and CDR2 are drawn from the germline V gene: SQVTM, ANQGSEA. From its cysteine to its phenylalanine, the CDR3 spans 13 amino acids. Just the 39-base CDR3 DNA is kept, in frame starting at base 1. The germline V and J ends show losses of 3 bases and 6 bases respectively, and no gene match explains 4 bases of the junction. Sequencing was done on a sample of PBMCs. The sequence was collected from a young woman in good health and CMV-seropositive. The chain is assembled from TRBV29-1 and TRBJ2-1; TRBD1 matches 8 bases in the middle. The DNA sequence is TGCAGCGTTGAGGGACAGGTAGCCAATGAGCAGTTCTTC. Translated, it reads CSVEGQVANEQFF.